These T cell receptor beta chains were read from a single sample in a study of beta chain features in type 1 diabetes. Only in-frame clones appear in the TCRdb table, and some are missing; sequencing was by immunoSEQ multiplex PCR. The sample records 330,000 or so clones, 20% being singletons. Source material: naive CD4+ T cells from blood. These receptors originate from a woman between 18 and 29 years old in good health. The CDR3 runs from the conserved cysteine through the conserved F or W. Only some rows state a clone size, as once, few, many or a class for expanded clones.

clone_size: few; v_call: TRBV6-6; cdr3_length: 16; cdr3_aa: CASSLSASGRDNEQFF
clone_size: few; v_call: TRBV28; cdr3_length: 14; cdr3_aa: CASSFALAENIQYF
clone_size: few; v_call: TRBV7-2; cdr3_length: 14; cdr3_aa: CASSLGPGITEAFF
clone_size: .; v_call: TRBV9; cdr3_length: 15; cdr3_aa: CASSEGTGSPYEQYF
clone_size: few; v_call: TRBV4-3; cdr3_length: 16; cdr3_aa: CASSEHGQALIQPQHF
clone_size: .; v_call: TRBV4-1; cdr3_length: 16; cdr3_aa: CASSQPYRGYTDTQYF
clone_size: .; v_call: TRBV25-1; cdr3_length: 16; cdr3_aa: CASTPRLAGGYNEQFF
clone_size: few; v_call: TRBV9; cdr3_length: 14; cdr3_aa: CASSPRQGQETQYF
clone_size: few; v_call: TRBV7-9; cdr3_length: 12; cdr3_aa: CATSPRTDTQYF
clone_size: .; v_call: TRBV14; cdr3_length: 15; cdr3_aa: CASSQAGQIQETQYF
clone_size: few; v_call: TRBV30; cdr3_length: 12; cdr3_aa: CAWTLGGDTQYF
clone_size: .; v_call: TRBV9; cdr3_length: 14; cdr3_aa: CASSVGGQDGELFF
clone_size: few; v_call: TRBV18; cdr3_length: 14; cdr3_aa: CASSPAPGTDTQYF
clone_size: .; v_call: TRBV18; cdr3_length: 14; cdr3_aa: CASSPPQSSNEQYF
clone_size: .; v_call: TRBV30; cdr3_length: 12; cdr3_aa: CAWTVTNEKLFF